This paragraph covers one T cell receptor beta chain sequence. Germline V CDR1 and CDR2: MNHEY, SMNVEV (reference sequence). V trimming: 5 bases; J trimming: 8 bases; junction bases outside the gene matches: 5. The CDR3 runs to 15 residues. These data are taken from a study of molecular identifiers for immune sequencing clone quantification. When naive CD8 T cells were sorted, they were gated as CD8+CD4-CCR7+CD45RA+. MiXCR, run by TCRdb on the PCR reads, gives a single entry per CDR3 protein. Of hundreds of thousands of distinct CDR3 sequences detected, approximately 20% appear once; the ten largest clones hold around 0.9%.

The chain recombines TRBV27 with TRBJ1-6, with 11 bases that match TRBD1. Sequenced: naive CD8+ T cells from blood, with Jurkat cell RNA spiked in. Subset noted: FACS-sorted CD8+CD4-CCR7+CD45RA+ naive T cells. This sequence was found in a human donor in good health. Some libraries in this study had Jurkat cell RNA spiked in. The CDR3 region has the DNA TGTGCCAGCAGTGGACAGGGGGCTCGGGATTCACCCCTCCACTTT. Encoded protein: CASSGQGARDSPLHF.